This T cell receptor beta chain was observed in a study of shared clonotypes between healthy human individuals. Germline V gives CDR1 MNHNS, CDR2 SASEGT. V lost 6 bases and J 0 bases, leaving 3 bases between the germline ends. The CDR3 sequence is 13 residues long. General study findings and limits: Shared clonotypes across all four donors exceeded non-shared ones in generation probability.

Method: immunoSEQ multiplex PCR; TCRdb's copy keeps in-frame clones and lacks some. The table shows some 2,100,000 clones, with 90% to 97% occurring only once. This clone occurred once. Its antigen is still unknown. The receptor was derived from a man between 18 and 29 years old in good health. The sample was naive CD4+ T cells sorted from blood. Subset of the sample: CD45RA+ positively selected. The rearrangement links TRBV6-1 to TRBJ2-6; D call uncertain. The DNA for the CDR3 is TGTGCCAGCAGATTCTCTGGGGCCAACGTCCTGACTTTC. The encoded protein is CASRFSGANVLTF.